Included here is one TCR beta chain sequence, with context. Antigen: not known. The sample is drawn from a study of blood T cells in healthy people across ages. Across the whole study: T cells yielded about one barcoded beta molecule per two cells through template switching.

Per the germline V gene, CDR1 is SQVTM and CDR2 is ANQGSEA. This CDR3 spans 15 amino acids. The V gene end was trimmed by 4 bases and the J gene end by 5 bases; junction bases not matched to a gene: 12. General study findings and limits: Possibly, changes in expanded clonotypes were confounded because donor CMV status was unknown.

Through a sample-barcoded 5' primer and a J-beta primer mix, a second PCR was run for 7 to 11 cycles. Tags on each cDNA molecule came from a template-switch adaptor with 12 random nucleotides. TCRdb re-called the 5' RACE reads through MiXCR, storing one row per CDR3 protein. The table records about 1,800,000 distinct CDR3 sequences, approximately 28% of them present only once. This clonotype was sampled from a young woman in good health. Sequenced sample: blood. The chain has TRBV29-1 and TRBJ2-5; 8 bases map to TRBD1. CDR3 residues: CSVAGETGAQETQYF. CDR3 DNA sequence: TGCAGCGTTGCGGGTGAGACAGGGGCACAGGAGACCCAGTACTTC.